These 26 T cell receptor beta chains originate from one sample sequenced in a study of Graves' ophthalmopathy and Graves' hyperthyroidism. Amplified TCR beta CDR3 regions were obtained using RNA transcripts as template. First-round RT-PCR relied on HTBI primers, and a second-round multiplex PCR came next. TCRdb re-derived calls from the multiplex PCR reads in MiXCR, one entry per CDR3 protein. The top ten hold 3% to 3.5% of the sample, which has more than 550,000 distinct CDR3 sequences, over 40% seen once. The specimen sequenced was peripheral blood. The receptors were sampled from an adult man with Graves' ophthalmopathy.

This clonotype occurred many times. The J gene is TRBJ1-3, the V gene TRBV7-9; D might be TRBD1 (5 bases). Germline V CDR1 and CDR2: SEHNR, FQNEAQ (reference sequence). This CDR3 comprises 14 residues. V gave up 5 bases and J gave up 4 bases, with 12 bases separating them. Written as DNA, the CDR3 is TGTGCCAGCAGCGTCCGGGACCCAGGAAACACCATATATTTT. It yields the protein CASSVRDPGNTIYF.

This clonotype was seen at least ten times. The chain links TRBV6-5 to TRBJ2-5; D not certain. Trimming left V 4 bases short and J 1 base short, with 10 bases between. There are 14 residues in the CDR3. Germline loops: CDR1 MNHEY, CDR2 SVGAGI. This CDR3 reads CASSSSTTQETQYF. CDR3 DNA: TGTGCCAGCAGTTCCTCAACAACCCAAGAGACCCAGTACTTC.

This clonotype was picked up many times. V gene TRBV29-1 combines with J gene TRBJ1-1; D remains unclear. The CDR3 consists of 13 residues. Germline assignment: CDR1 SQVTM and CDR2 ANQGSEA. Deletions cut 8 bases from V and 2 bases from J, with 15 bases between. The CDR3: CSSRLTENTEAFF. The CDR3 nucleotides read TGCAGCTCCCGGTTGACTGAAAACACTGAAGCTTTCTTT.

As to this clonotype: This may stem from a read error, because a much larger clone lies one nucleotide away. V is TRBV29-1 and J is TRBJ1-2; 7 bases fit TRBD1. The length of the CDR3 is 12 residues. The J segment lost 5 bases and the V segment lost 7 bases, leaving 7 bases of the junction unmatched. Germline V gene sequence: CDR1 SQVTM, CDR2 ANQGSEA. The CDR3 DNA is TGCAGCGGCATAGGGACAGAGTATGGCTACACCTTC. Translating it yields CSGIGTEYGYTF.

This clonotype has ten or more counts. The chain carries TRBV29-1 and TRBJ2-7; 7 bases fit TRBD1. The CDR3 runs to 14 residues. The V gene's germline CDR1 is SQVTM and CDR2 ANQGSEA. The CDR3 DNA is TGCAGTGCGTTTATTCCGGGACAGATCTACGAGCAGTACTTC. It specifies CSAFIPGQIYEQYF.

The CDR3: CASSPVAEQYF. The CDR3 region has the DNA TGCGCCAGTTCGCCCGTTGCCGAGCAGTACTTC. The chain carries TRBV10-2 and TRBJ2-5; D not resolved. The J call may not be correct, given that the DNA end is closer to TRBJ2-7. Germline V CDR1 and CDR2: WSHSY, SAAADI. The CDR3 loop spans 11 amino acids.

This clonotype was observed at least ten times. The rearrangement joins TRBV5-1 to TRBJ2-2; TRBD1 matches at 12 bases. This CDR3 is built from 15 residues. CDR1 and CDR2 (germline): SGHRS, YFSETQ. J gave up 7 bases and V 2 bases, and 3 bases lay outside the gene matches. The CDR3 loop reads CASSFGTGGVGELFF. The CDR3 nucleotides are TGCGCCAGCAGCTTCGGGACAGGGGGCGTCGGGGAGCTGTTTTTT.

The chain is built from TRBV10-3 and TRBJ2-6; D call uncertain. Trimming shortened V by 4 bases and J by 4 bases, and 5 bases separated the two germline ends. The CDR3 is made up of 13 amino acids. Germline V lookup: CDR1 ENHRY, CDR2 SYGVKD. The CDR3 loop is CAISGPGANVLTF. In DNA, the CDR3 is TGTGCCATCAGTGGGCCGGGGGCCAACGTCCTGACTTTC.

The genes are TRBV6-6 and TRBJ2-7; D ambiguous. Trimming took 5 bases from V and 11 from J, leaving 19 bases between them. The length of the CDR3 is 13 residues. The germline CDR1 and CDR2 sequences are MNHNY and SVGAGI (reference sequence). The CDR3 nucleotides read TGTGCCAGCAGTCAACCAGGACCGCTCGCCGAGTACTTC. It translates to CASSQPGPLAEYF.

This clonotype was recorded a few times. The gene calls are TRBV4-1 and TRBJ1-2; 10 nucleotides line up with TRBD1. Unmatched junction bases numbered 6, after V lost 1 base and J lost 7 bases. The germline V gene has CDR1 MGHRA and CDR2 YSYEKL. This CDR3 is 15 amino acids long. CDR3 sequence reads: CASSQADRGLGGYTF. The DNA for the CDR3 is TGCGCCAGCAGCCAAGCCGACAGGGGGCTAGGTGGCTACACCTTC.

This clonotype has at least ten counts. The chain links TRBV4-1 to TRBJ2-5, with D perhaps matching TRBD1 or TRBD2 (5 bases each). Between the trimmed V and J ends, which lost 1 base and 2 bases, there was a span of 11 bases. The CDR3 contains 15 residues. The germline gives CDR1 MGHRA, CDR2 YSYEKL. The chain's CDR3 is CASSQGPGPQETQYF. The CDR3 coding sequence is TGCGCCAGCAGCCAAGGTCCGGGGCCACAAGAGACCCAGTACTTC.

This clonotype has ten or more counts. The J gene is TRBJ2-5, the V gene TRBV7-9, with 14 bases identical to TRBD2. V trimming: 8 bases; J trimming: 5 bases; junction bases outside the gene matches: 7. The length of the CDR3 is 15 residues. Germline CDR1 and CDR2: SEHNR and FQNEAQ (reference sequence). The CDR3 DNA sequence: TGTGCCAGCGGGACTAGCGGGAGCGTCGGGGAGACCCAGTACTTC. It is translated as CASGTSGSVGETQYF.

V and J are TRBV15 and TRBJ1-5; possible D gene TRBD1, 6 bases. Germline V lookup: CDR1 LNHNV, CDR2 YYDKDF (reference sequence). The CDR3 is 16 amino acids. Trimming left V 3 bases short and J 1 base short, with 13 bases between. The CDR3 DNA is TGTGCCACCAGCAGCATCCGGGGGGCCAGCAATCAGCCCCAGCATTTT. This gives the protein CATSSIRGASNQPQHF.

CDR3 region: CASSQLAGDTGELFF. CDR3 nucleotides: TGTGCCAGCAGCCAATTAGCGGGGGACACCGGGGAGCTGTTTTTT. The V and J genes are TRBV4-2 and TRBJ2-2, with 9 bases matching TRBD2. V shed 2 bases, J shed 3 bases, and the junction held 1 base outside the gene matches. Germline V lookup: CDR1 LGHNA, CDR2 YNFKEQ. The CDR3 runs to 15 residues.

The rearrangement links TRBV29-1 to TRBJ2-7; D might be TRBD2 (6 bases). The end of the DNA is better explained by TRBJ2-1, so the J call may be wrong. Germline V CDR1 and CDR2: SQVTM, ANQGSEA. CDR3 length: 15 amino acids. The CDR3 DNA is TGCAGCGTTGAACCAGTGCGACTAGTTGGAAAGGAGCAGTTCTTC. Translating gives CSVEPVRLVGKEQFF.

The chain carries TRBV2 and TRBJ1-2; 10 positions agree with TRBD1. V was pared by 4 bases and J by 3 bases, with 5 bases of the junction left unmatched. The germline V gene encodes CDR1 SNHLY and CDR2 FYNNEI. The CDR3 contains 15 residues. CDR3 loop: CASSGGQGVDYGYTF. The CDR3 DNA reads TGTGCCAGCAGTGGTGGACAGGGGGTGGACTATGGCTACACCTTC.

V gene TRBV7-6 combines with J gene TRBJ2-5; no clear D. The CDR3 has 14 amino acids. V lost 5 bases to trimming and J lost 2 bases, with 12 bases between them. Germline values: CDR1 SGHVS, CDR2 FNYEAQ. This CDR3 is CASSQVNSQETQYF. CDR3 sequence (DNA): TGTGCCAGCAGCCAAGTAAACAGTCAAGAGACCCAGTACTTC.

Notes on this clonotype: It is unclear where the CDR3 begins or ends on the DNA, so no DNA is shown, and the CDR3 is as TCRdb lists it. The gene calls are TRBV25-1 and TRBJ2-2. The CDR3 is made up of 12 amino acids, end residues included. Germline V gives CDR1 MGHDK, CDR2 SYGVNS. The CDR3 sequence: CASSGLPGSCFF.

This clonotype showed up just a few times. The chain couples TRBV19 to TRBJ1-1; the match to TRBD1 covers 7 bases. The trim removed 0 bases at V and 3 bases at J, leaving 10 bases unmatched. Germline CDR1 reads LNHDA; CDR2 reads SQIVND (reference sequence). The CDR3 runs 17 residues. The CDR3: CASSIDILQGDDTEAFF. The CDR3 nucleotides read TGTGCCAGTAGTATAGACATTCTTCAGGGGGACGACACTGAAGCTTTCTTT.

In this sample, this clonotype turned up many times. The chain combines TRBV6-5 with TRBJ1-2; D gene ambiguous. This CDR3 is built from 12 residues. Germline V gene sequence: CDR1 MNHEY, CDR2 SVGAGI. With 2 bases removed from V and 3 bases from J, the gap between germline ends came to 4 bases. CDR3 loop: CASSYVDYGYTF. The CDR3 nucleotides are TGTGCCAGCAGTTACGTGGACTATGGCTACACCTTC.

The table lists this clonotype with many counts. This chain connects TRBV29-1 to TRBJ1-1; 7 positions agree with TRBD1. This CDR3 contains 12 residues. J gave up 1 base and V 7 bases, and 3 bases lay outside the gene matches. Germline V gives CDR1 SQVTM, CDR2 ANQGSEA. The CDR3 sequence is CSAGGGNTEAFF. DNA of the CDR3: TGCAGCGCAGGGGGTGGGAACACTGAAGCTTTCTTT.

This clonotype is a singleton in its sample. The rearrangement joins TRBV7-9 to TRBJ2-5; D may correspond to TRBD1 or TRBD2 (6 bases each). V lost 8 bases to trimming and J lost 5 bases, with 18 bases between them. The V gene's germline CDR1 is SEHNR and CDR2 FQNEAQ (reference sequence). This CDR3 region has 14 residues. The CDR3 DNA reads as TGTGCCAGCGGCAAAACAGGGAGGCAGGAGACCCAGTACTTC. Protein: CASGKTGRQETQYF.

The V call is TRBV11-1, the J call TRBJ2-7; D perhaps matches TRBD1 (5 bases). Germline values: CDR1 SGHAT, CDR2 FQDESV (reference sequence). Between the trimmed V and J ends, which lost 4 bases and 7 bases, there was a span of 20 bases. The CDR3 runs to 15 residues. As DNA, the CDR3 is TGTGCCAGCAGCTACATGGACATCTCCTACAATGAGCAGTACTTC. Translated, it gives CASSYMDISYNEQYF.

The V gene is TRBV2, the J gene TRBJ2-1; TRBD1 agrees at 8 bases. Per germline, CDR1 SNHLY and CDR2 FYNNEI. The V gene end was trimmed by 8 bases and the J gene end by 4 bases; junction bases not matched to a gene: 1. The CDR3 length is 12 residues. The CDR3 reads CASGQGYNEQFF. The CDR3, as DNA: TGTGCCAGCGGACAGGGTTACAATGAGCAGTTCTTC.

In this sample, this clonotype turned up many times. The chain uses TRBV9 and TRBJ2-7, with 7 bases lining up with TRBD1. J lost 4 bases, V lost 3 bases, and 7 bases had no gene match. Per germline, CDR1 SGDLS and CDR2 YYNGEE. The CDR3 is 14 amino acids. CDR3 in amino acids: CASSEGADLYEQYF. The CDR3 region has the DNA TGTGCCAGCAGCGAGGGGGCCGATTTGTACGAGCAGTACTTC.

The CDR3 region has the DNA TGTGCCACCAGTGATTTGGGGGATAAACTGTTTTTT. Encoded protein: CATSDLGDKLFF. V gene TRBV24-1 combines with J gene TRBJ1-4; D not resolved. In germline, CDR1 is KGHDR, CDR2 SFDVKD. The CDR3 sequence is 12 residues long. Trimming cost V 0 bases and J 11 bases, with 6 bases left between them.